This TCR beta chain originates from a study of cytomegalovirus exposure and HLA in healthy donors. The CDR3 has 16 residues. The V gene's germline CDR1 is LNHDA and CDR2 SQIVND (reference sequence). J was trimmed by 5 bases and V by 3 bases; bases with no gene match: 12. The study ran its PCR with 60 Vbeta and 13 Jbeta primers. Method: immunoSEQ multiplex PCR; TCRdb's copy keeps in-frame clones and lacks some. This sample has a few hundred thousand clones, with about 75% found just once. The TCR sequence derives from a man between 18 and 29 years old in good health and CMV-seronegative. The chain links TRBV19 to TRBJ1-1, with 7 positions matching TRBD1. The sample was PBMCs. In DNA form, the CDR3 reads TGTGCCAGTAGTATTGATAAGGGGGCGGTGGAGACTGAAGCTTTCTTT. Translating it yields CASSIDKGAVETEAFF.